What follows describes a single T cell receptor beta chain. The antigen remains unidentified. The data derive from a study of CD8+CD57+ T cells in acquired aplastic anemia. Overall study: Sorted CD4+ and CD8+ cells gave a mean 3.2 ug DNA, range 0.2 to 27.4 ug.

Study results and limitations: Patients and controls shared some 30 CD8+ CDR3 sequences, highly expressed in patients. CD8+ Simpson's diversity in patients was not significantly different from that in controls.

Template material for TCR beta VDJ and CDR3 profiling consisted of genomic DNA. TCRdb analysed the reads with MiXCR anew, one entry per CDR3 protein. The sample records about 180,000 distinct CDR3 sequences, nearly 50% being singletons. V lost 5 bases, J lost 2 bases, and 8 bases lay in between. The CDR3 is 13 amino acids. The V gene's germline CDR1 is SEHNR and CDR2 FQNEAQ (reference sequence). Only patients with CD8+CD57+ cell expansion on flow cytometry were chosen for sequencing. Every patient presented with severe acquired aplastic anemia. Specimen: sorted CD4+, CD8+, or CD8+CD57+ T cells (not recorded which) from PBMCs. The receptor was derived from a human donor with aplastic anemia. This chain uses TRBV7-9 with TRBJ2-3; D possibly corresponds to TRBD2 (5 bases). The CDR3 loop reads CASSARDTDTQYF. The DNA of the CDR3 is TGTGCCAGCAGCGCGAGGGACACAGATACGCAGTATTTT.